This TCR beta chain was observed in a study of blood T cell repertoires in COVID-19. The wider study: Researchers got acute and convalescent COVID-19 samples from the United States, Italy and Spain. T cells, B-cell-depleted T cells, or PBMCs provided the cDNA or gDNA that served as material.

Original methodology: How many nucleated cells were present was estimated from reference gene primer amplification. The data were produced by immunoSEQ multiplex PCR, yet TCRdb's version contains in-frame clones alone and is incomplete. That table gives V, J and clone size, and the DNA gave D and trimming. The table includes 210,000 or so clones, approximately 78% detected once. The V gene's germline CDR1 is LNHDA and CDR2 SQIVND (reference sequence). The CDR3 loop spans 17 amino acids. With 7 bases clipped from V and 6 bases from J, the junction kept 15 bases outside the gene matches. This clone is a singleton in its sample.

This clonotype was sampled from a woman aged 80 or older with active or convalescent COVID-19. The chain recombines TRBV19 with TRBJ1-5; TRBD1 matches 10 bases. Sequencing input: peripheral blood. CDR3 residues: CASTQSSGGTGVQPQHF. The DNA for the CDR3 is TGTGCCAGTACTCAATCATCCGGCGGGACAGGGGTTCAGCCCCAGCATTTT.